Reported below is one T cell receptor (beta chain). The data belong to a study of blood T cell repertoires in COVID-19. The wider study: The study drew acute and convalescent COVID-19 samples from the United States, Italy and Spain. The analysed material was cDNA or gDNA that came from T cells, B-cell-depleted T cells, or PBMCs.

The authors' processing: Amplification of reference gene primers was used by the study to estimate nucleated cell counts. Using immunoSEQ multiplex PCR, the repertoire was profiled, and TCRdb retains in-frame clones only, with some absent. V, J and clone size reflect that table, while D and trimming were determined from the DNA. In the table there are 210,000 or so clones, approximately 78% of which are singletons. CDR3 length equals 13 residues. This clonotype was sampled from a woman of 80 years or more with acute or convalescent COVID-19. The chain recombines TRBV12-3 or TRBV12-4 with TRBJ2-7; 9 bases are a match to TRBD1. Sequencing was done on a sample of peripheral blood. CDR3 loop: CADVDRGFYEQYF. The DNA for the CDR3 is TGTGCTGATGTGGACAGGGGATTCTACGAGCAGTACTTC.